The sequence of this T cell receptor beta chain was determined in a study of CD8 T cells in Susac syndrome. The authors carried out high-throughput sequencing of TCR beta. They applied it to CD8+ and CD4+ T cells obtained from blood. The controls, all healthy donors, were matched for age and sex. RNA was extracted with the RNeasy kit, and a quantity of about 0.45 to 1 ug was reverse transcribed using random hexamers. The method of amplification for TCR beta CDR3 was immunoSEQ multiplex PCR, covering 54 Vbeta and 13 Jbeta. TCRdb reprocessed the immunoSEQ multiplex PCR reads with MiXCR, giving one entry per CDR3 protein. Of 120,000 or so distinct CDR3 sequences in the sample, roughly 96% were seen once. The CDR3 has 14 residues. V lost 4 bases, J lost 7 bases, and 14 bases lay in between. CDR1 and CDR2 from the germline V gene are MGHRA and YSYEKL.

Sequenced material: CD4+ T cells from PBMCs. The V call is TRBV4-1, the J call TRBJ1-5, with D perhaps matching TRBD1 (5 bases). This TCR came from a human donor in good health. The CDR3 nucleotides are TGCGCCAGCAGCCTCTTTGCCTGGGGGCAGCCCCAGCATTTT. Translation gives CASSLFAWGQPQHF.